Detailed here is one T cell receptor (beta chain). This sample stems from a study of long-term antiretroviral therapy in people with HIV. About the study: The 2015 immediate-ART recommendation came about a decade after the earliest samples.

They ran version v3.0 of the immunoSEQ assay at survey level. Produced via immunoSEQ multiplex PCR; TCRdb's table is partial and in-frame only. The repertoire holds 27,000 or so clones, with 65% to 90% as singletons. The input for sequencing was unsorted PBMCs, taken 1.2 years after starting antiretroviral therapy. This receptor was taken from a man aged 45-65 years with HIV.

CDR3 protein: CASAVSGSYEQYF. CDR3 sequence (DNA): TGTGCCAGCGCCGTTAGCGGCTCCTACGAGCAGTACTTC. V is TRBV18 and J is TRBJ2-7; D may be TRBD2 (6 bases). This CDR3 spans 13 amino acids. Looked up from germline, CDR1 is KGHSH and CDR2 is LQKENI. V lost 8 bases to trimming and J lost 0 bases, with 11 bases between them.